The subject of this entry is one TCR beta chain. Antigen unknown. The CDR3 is 12 amino acids. Trimming at V came to 3 bases and at J to 5 bases, leaving 2 bases not matched to a gene. Germline V CDR1 and CDR2: SGHNT, YYREEE (reference sequence). This sample was taken from a study of shared clonotypes between healthy human individuals. The overall study: CD4 naive and memory got three plates each, CD8 naive two, CD8 memory one. Study-level findings and limits: Rarefaction revealed incomplete sorted-subset sequencing despite large depth. Around 5% of naive CD4 clonotypes were shared across a handful of donors.

Naive CD8 cells lacked CD45RO, underwent positive selection for CCR7 and left out terminally differentiated effector memory CD45RA+ cells. All donors were healthy HIV-negative adults lacking recent acute infections or vaccinations. The table came from immunoSEQ multiplex PCR; TCRdb's copy has only in-frame clones and leaves some out. Counted here are 550,000 to 750,000 clones, around 95% occurring once; the ten biggest clones make up 0.09% to 0.13%. This chain links TRBV5-4 with TRBJ2-7; 7 bases are shared with TRBD2. Sequencing was done on a sample of naive CD8+ T cells sorted from blood. This TCR was sampled from a woman aged 25 to 39 in good health. The CDR3, as DNA: TGTGCCAGCAGCTGGGGGGGTGACGAGCAGTACTTC. Its protein product is CASSWGGDEQYF.